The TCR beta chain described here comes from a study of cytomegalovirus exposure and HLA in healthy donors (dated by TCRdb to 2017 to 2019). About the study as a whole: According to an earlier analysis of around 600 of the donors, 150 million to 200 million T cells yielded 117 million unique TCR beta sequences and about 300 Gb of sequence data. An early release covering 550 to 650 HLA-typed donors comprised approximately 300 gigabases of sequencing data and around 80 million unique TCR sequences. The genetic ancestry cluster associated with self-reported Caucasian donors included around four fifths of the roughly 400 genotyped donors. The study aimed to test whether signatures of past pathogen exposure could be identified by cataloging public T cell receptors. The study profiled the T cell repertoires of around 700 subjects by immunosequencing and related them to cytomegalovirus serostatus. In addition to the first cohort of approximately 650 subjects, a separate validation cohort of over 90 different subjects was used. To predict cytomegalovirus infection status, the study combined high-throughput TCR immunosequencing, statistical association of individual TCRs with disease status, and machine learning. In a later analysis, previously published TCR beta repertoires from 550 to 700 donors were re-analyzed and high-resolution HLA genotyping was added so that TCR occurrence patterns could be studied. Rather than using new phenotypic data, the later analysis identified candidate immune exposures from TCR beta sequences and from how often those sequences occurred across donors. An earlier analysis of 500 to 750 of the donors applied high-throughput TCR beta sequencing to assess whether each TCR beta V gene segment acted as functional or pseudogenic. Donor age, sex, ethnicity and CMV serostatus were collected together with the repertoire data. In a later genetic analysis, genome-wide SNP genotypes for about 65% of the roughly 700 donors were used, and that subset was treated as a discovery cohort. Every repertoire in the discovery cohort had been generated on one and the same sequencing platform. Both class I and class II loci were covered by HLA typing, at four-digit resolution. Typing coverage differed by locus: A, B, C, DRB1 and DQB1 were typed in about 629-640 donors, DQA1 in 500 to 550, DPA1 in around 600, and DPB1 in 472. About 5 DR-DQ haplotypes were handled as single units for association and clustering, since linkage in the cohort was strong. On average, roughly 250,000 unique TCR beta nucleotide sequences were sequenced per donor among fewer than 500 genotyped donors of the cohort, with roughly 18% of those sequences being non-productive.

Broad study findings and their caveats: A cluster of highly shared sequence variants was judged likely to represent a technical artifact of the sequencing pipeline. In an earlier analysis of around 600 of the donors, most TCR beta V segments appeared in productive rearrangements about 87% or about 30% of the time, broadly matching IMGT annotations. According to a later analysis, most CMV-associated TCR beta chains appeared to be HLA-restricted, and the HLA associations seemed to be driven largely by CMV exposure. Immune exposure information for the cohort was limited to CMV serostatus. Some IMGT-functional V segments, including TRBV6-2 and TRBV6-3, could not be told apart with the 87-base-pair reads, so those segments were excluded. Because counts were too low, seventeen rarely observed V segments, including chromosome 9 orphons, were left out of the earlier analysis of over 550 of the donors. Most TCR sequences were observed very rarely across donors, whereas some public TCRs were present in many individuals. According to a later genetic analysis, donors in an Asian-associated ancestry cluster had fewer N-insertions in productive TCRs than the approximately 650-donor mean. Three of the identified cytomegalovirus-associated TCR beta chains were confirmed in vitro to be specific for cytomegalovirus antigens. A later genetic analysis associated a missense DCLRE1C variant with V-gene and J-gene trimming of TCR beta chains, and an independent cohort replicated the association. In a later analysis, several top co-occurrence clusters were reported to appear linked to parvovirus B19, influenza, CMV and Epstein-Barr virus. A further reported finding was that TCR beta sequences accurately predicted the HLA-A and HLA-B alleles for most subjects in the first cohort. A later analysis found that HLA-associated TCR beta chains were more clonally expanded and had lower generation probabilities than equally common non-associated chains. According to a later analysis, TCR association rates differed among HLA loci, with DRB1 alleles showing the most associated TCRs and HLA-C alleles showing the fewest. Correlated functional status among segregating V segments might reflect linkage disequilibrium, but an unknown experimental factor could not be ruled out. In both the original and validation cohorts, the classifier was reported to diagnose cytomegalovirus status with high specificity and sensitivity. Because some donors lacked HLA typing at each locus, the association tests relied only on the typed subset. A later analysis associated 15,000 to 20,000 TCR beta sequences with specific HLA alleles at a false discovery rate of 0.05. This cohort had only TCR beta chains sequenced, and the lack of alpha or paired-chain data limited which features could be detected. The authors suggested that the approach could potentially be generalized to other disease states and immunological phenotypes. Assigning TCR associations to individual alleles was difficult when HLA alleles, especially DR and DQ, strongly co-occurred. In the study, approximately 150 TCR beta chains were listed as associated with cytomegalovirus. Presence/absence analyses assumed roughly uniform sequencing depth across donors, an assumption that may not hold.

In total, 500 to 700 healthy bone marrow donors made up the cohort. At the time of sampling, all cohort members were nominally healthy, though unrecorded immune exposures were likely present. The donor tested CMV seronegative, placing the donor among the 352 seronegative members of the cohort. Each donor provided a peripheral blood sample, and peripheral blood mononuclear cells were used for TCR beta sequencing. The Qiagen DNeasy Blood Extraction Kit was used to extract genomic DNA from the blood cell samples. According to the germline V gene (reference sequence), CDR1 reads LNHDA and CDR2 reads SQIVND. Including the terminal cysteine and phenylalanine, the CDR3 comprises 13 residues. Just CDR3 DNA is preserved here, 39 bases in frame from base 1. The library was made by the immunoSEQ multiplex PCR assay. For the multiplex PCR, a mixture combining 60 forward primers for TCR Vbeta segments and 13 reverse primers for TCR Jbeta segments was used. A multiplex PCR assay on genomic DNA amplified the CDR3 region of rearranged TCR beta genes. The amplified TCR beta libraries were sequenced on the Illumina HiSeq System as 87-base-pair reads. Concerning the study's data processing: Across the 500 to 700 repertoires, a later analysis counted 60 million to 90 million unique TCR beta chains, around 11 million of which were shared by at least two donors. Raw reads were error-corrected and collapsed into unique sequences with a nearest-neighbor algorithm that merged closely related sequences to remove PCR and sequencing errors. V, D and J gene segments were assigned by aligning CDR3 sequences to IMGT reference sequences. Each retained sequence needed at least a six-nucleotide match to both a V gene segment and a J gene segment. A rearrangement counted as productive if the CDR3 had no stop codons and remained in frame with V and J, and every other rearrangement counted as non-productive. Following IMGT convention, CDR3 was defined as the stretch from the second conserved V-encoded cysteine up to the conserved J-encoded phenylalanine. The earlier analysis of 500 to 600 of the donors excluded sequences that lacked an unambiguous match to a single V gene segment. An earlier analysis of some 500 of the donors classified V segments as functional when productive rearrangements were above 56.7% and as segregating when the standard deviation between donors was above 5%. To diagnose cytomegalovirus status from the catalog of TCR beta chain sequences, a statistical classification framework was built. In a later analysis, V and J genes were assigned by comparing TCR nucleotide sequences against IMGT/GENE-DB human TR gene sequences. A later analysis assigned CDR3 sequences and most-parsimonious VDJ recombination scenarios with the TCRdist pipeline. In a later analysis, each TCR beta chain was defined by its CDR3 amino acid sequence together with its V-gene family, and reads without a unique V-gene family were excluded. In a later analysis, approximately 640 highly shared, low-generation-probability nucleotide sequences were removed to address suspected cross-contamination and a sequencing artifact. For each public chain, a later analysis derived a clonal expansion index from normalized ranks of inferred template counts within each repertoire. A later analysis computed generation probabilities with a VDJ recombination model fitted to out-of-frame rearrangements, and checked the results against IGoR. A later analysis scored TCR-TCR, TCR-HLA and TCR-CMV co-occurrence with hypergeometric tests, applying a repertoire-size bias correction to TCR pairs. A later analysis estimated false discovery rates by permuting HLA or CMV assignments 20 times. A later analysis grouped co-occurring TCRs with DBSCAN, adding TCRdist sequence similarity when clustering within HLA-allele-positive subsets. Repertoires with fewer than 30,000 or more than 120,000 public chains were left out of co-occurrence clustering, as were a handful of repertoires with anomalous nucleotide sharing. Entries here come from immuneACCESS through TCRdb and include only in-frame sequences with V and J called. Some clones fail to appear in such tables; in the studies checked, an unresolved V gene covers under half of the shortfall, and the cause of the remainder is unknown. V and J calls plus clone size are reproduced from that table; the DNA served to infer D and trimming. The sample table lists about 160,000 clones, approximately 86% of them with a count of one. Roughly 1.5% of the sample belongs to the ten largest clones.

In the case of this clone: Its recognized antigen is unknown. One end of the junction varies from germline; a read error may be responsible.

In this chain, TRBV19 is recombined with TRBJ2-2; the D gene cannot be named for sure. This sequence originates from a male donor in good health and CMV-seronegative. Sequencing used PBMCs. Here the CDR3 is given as CASRPTKTGELFF. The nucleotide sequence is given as TGTGCCAGTAGGCCTACGAAAACCGGGGAGCTGTTTTTT.